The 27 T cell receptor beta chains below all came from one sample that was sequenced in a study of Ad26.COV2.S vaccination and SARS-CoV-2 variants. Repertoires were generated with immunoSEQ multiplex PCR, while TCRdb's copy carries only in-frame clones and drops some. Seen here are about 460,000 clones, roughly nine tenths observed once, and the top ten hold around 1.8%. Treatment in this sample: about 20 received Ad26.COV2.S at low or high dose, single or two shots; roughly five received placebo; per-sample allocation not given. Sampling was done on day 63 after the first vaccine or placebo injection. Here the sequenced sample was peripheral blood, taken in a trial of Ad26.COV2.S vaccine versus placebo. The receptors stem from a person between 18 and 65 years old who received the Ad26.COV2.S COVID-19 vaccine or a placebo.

In DNA form, the CDR3 reads TGTGCCAGCAGTCCTGACAGGGCGGCGGATTCTAGCAATCAGCCCCAGCATTTT. As protein: CASSPDRAADSSNQPQHF. V is TRBV7-9 and J is TRBJ1-5, with 7 bases matching TRBD1. The CDR3 sequence is 18 residues long. Germline CDR1 reads SEHNR; CDR2 reads FQNEAQ (reference sequence). V shed 6 bases, J shed 0 bases, and the junction held 14 bases outside the gene matches. The whole variable domain, filled in from reference TRBV7-9 and TRBJ1-5, reads DTGVSQNPRHKITKRGQNVTFRCDPISEHNRLYWYRQTLGQGPEFLTYFQNEAQLEKSRLLSDRFSAERPKGSFSTLEIQRTEQGDSAMYLCASSPDRAADSSNQPQHFGDGTRLSIL.

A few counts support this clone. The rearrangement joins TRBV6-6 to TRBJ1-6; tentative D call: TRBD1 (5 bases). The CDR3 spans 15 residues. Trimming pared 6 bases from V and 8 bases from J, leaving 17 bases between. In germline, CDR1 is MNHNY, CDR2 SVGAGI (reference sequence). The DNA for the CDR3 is TGTGCCAGCAGCCTAACTAAAAGAGGGGATTCACCCCTCCACTTT. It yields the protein CASSLTKRGDSPLHF.

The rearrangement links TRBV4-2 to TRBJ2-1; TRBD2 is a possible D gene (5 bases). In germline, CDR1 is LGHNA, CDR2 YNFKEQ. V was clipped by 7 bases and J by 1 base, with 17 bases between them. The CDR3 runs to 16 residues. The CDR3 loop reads CASTVTGSISYNEQFF. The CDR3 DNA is TGTGCCAGCACCGTAACGGGATCGATTTCCTACAATGAGCAGTTCTTC.

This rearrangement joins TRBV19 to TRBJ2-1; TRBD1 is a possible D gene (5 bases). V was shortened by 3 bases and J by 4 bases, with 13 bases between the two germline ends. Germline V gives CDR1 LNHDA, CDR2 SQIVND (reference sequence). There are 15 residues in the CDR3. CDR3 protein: CASSIYPDSYNEQFF. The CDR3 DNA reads TGTGCCAGTAGTATCTATCCAGACAGTTACAATGAGCAGTTCTTC.

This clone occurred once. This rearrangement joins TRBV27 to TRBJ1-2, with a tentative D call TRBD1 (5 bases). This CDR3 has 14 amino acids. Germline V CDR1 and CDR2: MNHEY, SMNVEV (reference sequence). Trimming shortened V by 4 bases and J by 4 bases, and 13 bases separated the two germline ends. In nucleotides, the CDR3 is TGTGCCAGCAGTTCGTGGGACGGCCGCTATGGCTACACCTTC. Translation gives CASSSWDGRYGYTF.

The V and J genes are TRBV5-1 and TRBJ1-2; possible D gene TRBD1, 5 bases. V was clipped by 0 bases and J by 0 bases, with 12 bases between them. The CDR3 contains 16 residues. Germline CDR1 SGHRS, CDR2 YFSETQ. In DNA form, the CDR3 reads TGCGCCAGCAGCTTGGTGGCGGCAGGGACTAACTATGGCTACACCTTC. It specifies CASSLVAAGTNYGYTF.

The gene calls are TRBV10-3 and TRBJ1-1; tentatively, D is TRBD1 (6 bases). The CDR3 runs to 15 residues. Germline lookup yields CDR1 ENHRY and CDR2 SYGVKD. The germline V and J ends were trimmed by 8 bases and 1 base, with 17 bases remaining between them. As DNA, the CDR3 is TGTGCCATCTCAAACGCCGGGACACCGAACACTGAAGCTTTCTTT. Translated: CAISNAGTPNTEAFF.

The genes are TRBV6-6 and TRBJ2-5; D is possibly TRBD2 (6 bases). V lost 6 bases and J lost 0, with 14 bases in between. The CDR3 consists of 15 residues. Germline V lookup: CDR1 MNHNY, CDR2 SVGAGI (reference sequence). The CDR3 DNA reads TGTGCCAGCAGCGCTACCCGCGGGGACCAAGAGACCCAGTACTTC. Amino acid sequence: CASSATRGDQETQYF.

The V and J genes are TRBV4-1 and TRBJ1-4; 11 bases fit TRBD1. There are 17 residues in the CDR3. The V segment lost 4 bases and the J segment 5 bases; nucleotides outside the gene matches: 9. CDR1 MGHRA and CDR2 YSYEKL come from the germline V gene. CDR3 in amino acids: CASSRWDRGSGNEKLFF. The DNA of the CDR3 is TGCGCCAGCAGCCGATGGGACAGGGGGTCAGGAAATGAAAAACTGTTTTTT.

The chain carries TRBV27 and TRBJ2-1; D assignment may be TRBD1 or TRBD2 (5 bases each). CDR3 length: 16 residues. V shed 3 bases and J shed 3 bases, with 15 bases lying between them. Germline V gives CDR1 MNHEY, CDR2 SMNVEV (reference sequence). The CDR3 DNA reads TGTGCCAGCAGTTTTGGGACCGTGCGATTCTACAATGAGCAGTTCTTC. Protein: CASSFGTVRFYNEQFF.

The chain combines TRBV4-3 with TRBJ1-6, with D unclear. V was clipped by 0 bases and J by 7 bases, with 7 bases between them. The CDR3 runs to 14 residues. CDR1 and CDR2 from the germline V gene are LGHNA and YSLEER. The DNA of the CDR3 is TGCGCCAGCAGCCAAGATGCAGACAATTCACCCCTCCACTTT. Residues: CASSQDADNSPLHF.

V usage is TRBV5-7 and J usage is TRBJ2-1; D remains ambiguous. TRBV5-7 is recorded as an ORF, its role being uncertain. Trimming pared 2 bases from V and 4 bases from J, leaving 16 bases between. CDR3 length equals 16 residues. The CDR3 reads CASSLVGLSAYNEQFF. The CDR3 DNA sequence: TGTGCCAGCAGCTTAGTGGGATTGTCAGCTTACAATGAGCAGTTCTTC.

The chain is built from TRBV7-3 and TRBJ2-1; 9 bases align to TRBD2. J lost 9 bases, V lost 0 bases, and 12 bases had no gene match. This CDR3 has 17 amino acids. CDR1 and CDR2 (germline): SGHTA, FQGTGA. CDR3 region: CASSLTSAGGTQSEQFF. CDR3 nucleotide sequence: TGTGCCAGCAGCTTAACGTCAGCGGGAGGTACCCAATCTGAGCAGTTCTTC.

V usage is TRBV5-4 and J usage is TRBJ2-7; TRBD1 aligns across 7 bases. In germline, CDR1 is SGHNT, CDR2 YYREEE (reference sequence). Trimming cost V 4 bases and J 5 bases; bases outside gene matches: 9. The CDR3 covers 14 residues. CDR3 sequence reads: CASSPNRGSNEQYF. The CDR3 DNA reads TGTGCCAGCAGCCCAAACAGGGGCTCTAACGAGCAGTACTTC. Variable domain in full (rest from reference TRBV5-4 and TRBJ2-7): ETGVTQSPTHLIKTRGQQVTLRCSSQSGHNTVSWYQQALGQGPQFIFQYYREEENGRGNFPPRFSGLQFPNYSSELNVNALELDDSALYLCASSPNRGSNEQYFGPGTRLTVT.

The DNA for the CDR3 is TGCGCCAGCAGCTTGTCGGCAATGGCTGTACTGTCTGGGGCCAACGTCCTGACTTTC. Amino acids: CASSLSAMAVLSGANVLTF. This sequence joins TRBV5-1 and TRBJ2-6; no clear D. Trimming took off 1 base at V and 1 base at J, with 18 bases between the two ends. Germline CDR1 reads SGHRS; CDR2 reads YFSETQ. The length of the CDR3 is 19 residues.

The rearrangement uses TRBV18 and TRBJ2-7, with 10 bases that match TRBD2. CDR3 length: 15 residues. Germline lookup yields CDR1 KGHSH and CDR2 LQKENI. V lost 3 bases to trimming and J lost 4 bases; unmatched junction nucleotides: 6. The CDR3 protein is CASSPMASGRYEQYF. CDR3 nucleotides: TGTGCCAGCTCACCTATGGCTAGCGGGAGATACGAGCAGTACTTC. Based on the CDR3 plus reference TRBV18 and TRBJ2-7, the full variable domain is NAGVMQNPRHLVRRRGQEARLRCSPMKGHSHVYWYRQLPEEGLKFMVYLQKENIIDESGMPKERFSAEFPKEGPSILRIQQVVRGDSAAYFCASSPMASGRYEQYFGPGTRLTVT.

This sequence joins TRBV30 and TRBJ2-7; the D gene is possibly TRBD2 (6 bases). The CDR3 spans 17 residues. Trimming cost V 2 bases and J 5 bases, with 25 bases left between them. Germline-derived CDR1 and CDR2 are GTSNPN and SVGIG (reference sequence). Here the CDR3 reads CAWSSPGRGRGFNEQYF. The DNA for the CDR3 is TGTGCCTGGAGTTCCCCGGGACGAGGACGGGGGTTCAACGAGCAGTACTTC.

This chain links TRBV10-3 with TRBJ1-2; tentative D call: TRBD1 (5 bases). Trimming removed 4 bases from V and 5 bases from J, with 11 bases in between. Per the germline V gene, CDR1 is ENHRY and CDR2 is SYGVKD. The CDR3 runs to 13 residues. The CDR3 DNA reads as TGTGCCATCAGTGTCGGGACGGAGTATGGCTACACCTTC. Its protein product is CAISVGTEYGYTF.

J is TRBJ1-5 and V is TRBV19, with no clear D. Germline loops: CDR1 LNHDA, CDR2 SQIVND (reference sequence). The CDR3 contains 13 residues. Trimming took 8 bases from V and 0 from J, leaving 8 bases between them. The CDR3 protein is CASRWGSNQPQHF. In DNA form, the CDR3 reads TGTGCCAGTCGCTGGGGTAGCAATCAGCCCCAGCATTTT.

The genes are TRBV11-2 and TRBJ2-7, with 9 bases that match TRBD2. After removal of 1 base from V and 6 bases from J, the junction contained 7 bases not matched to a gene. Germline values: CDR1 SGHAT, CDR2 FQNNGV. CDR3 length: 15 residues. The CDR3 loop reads CASSLVAGGPSEQYF. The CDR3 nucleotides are TGTGCCAGCAGCTTAGTCGCGGGAGGGCCTTCCGAGCAGTACTTC.

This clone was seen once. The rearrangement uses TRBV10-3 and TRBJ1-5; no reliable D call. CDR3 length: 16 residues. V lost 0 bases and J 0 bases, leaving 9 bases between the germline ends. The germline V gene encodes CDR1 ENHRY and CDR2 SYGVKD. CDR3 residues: CAISESGRDSNQPQHF. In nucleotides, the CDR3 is TGTGCCATCAGTGAGTCGGGGAGGGATAGCAATCAGCCCCAGCATTTT.

In DNA, the CDR3 is TGTGCCAGCAGCCCCGCGAACAGGGTGGGAGGTGGCTACACCTTC. Its translation: CASSPANRVGGGYTF. This chain links TRBV28 with TRBJ1-2; weak D call: TRBD1 (6 bases). This CDR3 has 15 amino acids. Looked up from germline, CDR1 is MDHEN and CDR2 is SYDVKM. With 6 bases removed from V and 7 bases from J, the gap between germline ends came to 21 bases.

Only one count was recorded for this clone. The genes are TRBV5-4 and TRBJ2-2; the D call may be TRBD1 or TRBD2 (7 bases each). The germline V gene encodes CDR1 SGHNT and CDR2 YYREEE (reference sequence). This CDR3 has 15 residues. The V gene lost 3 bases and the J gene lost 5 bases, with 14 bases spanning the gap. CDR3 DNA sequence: TGTGCCAGCAGCTCTAGACAGGGAGGGACCGGGGAGCTGTTTTTT. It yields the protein CASSSRQGGTGELFF.

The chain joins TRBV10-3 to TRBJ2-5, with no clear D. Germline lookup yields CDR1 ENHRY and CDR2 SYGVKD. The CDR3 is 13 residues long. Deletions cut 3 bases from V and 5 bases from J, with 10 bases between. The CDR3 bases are TGTGCCATCAGTGACCTCCCGTCTGAGACCCAGTACTTC. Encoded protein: CAISDLPSETQYF.

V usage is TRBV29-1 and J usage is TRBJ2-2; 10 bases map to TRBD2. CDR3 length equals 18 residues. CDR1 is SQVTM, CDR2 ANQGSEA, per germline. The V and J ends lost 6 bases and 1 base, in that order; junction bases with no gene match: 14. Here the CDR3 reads CSVGSGLAPLGNTGELFF. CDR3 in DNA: TGCAGCGTCGGATCGGGACTAGCGCCCTTGGGGAACACCGGGGAGCTGTTTTTT.

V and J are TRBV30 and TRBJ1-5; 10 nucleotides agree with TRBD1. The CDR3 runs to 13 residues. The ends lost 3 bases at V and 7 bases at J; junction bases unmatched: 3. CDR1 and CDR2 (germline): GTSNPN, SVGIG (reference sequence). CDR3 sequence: CAWSGTGAQPQHF. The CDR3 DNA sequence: TGTGCCTGGAGCGGGACAGGGGCGCAGCCCCAGCATTTT.

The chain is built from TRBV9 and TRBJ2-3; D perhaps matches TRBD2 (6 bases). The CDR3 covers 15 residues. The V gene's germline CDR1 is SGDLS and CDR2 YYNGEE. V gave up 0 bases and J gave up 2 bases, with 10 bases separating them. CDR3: CASSVGLGSTDTQYF. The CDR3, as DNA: TGTGCCAGCAGCGTAGGACTAGGTTCCACAGATACGCAGTATTTT.